A selection of T cell receptor beta chains follows, all from one sample in a study of vaccination effects on CD4 cells after COVID-19. Sequencing was performed with immunoSEQ multiplex PCR; in TCRdb, only in-frame clones are kept and a portion is missing. The sample contains about 73,000 clones, under 80% of which appear only once. The antigens of these receptors remain unknown. The source material was CD4+ T cells from PBMCs cultured with SARS-CoV-2 spike peptides, sampled before COVID-19 vaccination. The receptors derive from a human donor who received a COVID-19 vaccine. Both conserved end residues are part of each CDR3. Each record gives: clone size, V gene, D gene, J gene, CDR3 protein, CDR3 DNA. D genes are given only for firm matches. Part of the rows lack a size; the others show once, few, many or a class for expanded clones.

clone_size: .
v_call: TRBV2
d_call: .
j_call: TRBJ1-1
cdr3_aa: CASSWGGEAEAFF
cdr3_nt: TGTGCCAGCAGTTGGGGGGGGGAGGCTGAAGCTTTCTTT

clone_size: .
v_call: TRBV30
d_call: .
j_call: TRBJ2-2
cdr3_aa: CAWSRTRTNTGELFF
cdr3_nt: TGTGCCTGGAGCCGTACAAGAACGAACACCGGGGAGCTGTTTTTT

clone_size: .
v_call: TRBV24-1
d_call: .
j_call: TRBJ1-5
cdr3_aa: CATSDREHQPQHF
cdr3_nt: TGTGCCACCAGTGATCGGGAGCATCAGCCCCAGCATTTT

clone_size: once
v_call: TRBV4-1
d_call: TRBD2
j_call: TRBJ2-1
cdr3_aa: CASSPPGGARNEQFF
cdr3_nt: TGCGCCAGCAGCCCCCCCGGGGGGGCGAGGAATGAGCAGTTCTTC

clone_size: .
v_call: TRBV18
d_call: .
j_call: TRBJ1-6
cdr3_aa: CASSPWQGNYNSPLHF
cdr3_nt: TGTGCCAGCTCACCGTGGCAGGGCAACTATAATTCACCCCTCCACTTT

clone_size: .
v_call: TRBV6-5
d_call: .
j_call: TRBJ2-5
cdr3_aa: CASSWGTEGTQYF
cdr3_nt: TGTGCCAGCAGTTGGGGGACCGAAGGGACCCAGTACTTC

clone_size: .
v_call: TRBV6-5
d_call: .
j_call: TRBJ2-3
cdr3_aa: CASRRVGGTDTQYF
cdr3_nt: TGTGCCAGCAGAAGGGTGGGAGGCACAGATACGCAGTATTTT

clone_size: once
v_call: TRBV5-6
d_call: .
j_call: TRBJ1-3
cdr3_aa: CASSQIDAGEDGNTIYF
cdr3_nt: TGTGCCAGCAGCCAAATTGACGCAGGGGAAGACGGAAACACCATATATTTT

clone_size: few
v_call: TRBV19
d_call: .
j_call: TRBJ1-6
cdr3_aa: CASSLASNSPLHF
cdr3_nt: TGTGCCAGTAGTCTCGCAAGTAATTCACCCCTCCACTTT

clone_size: .
v_call: TRBV28
d_call: .
j_call: TRBJ1-1
cdr3_aa: CASRPRQPLNTEAFF
cdr3_nt: TGTGCCAGCAGGCCCCGACAGCCTTTGAACACTGAAGCTTTCTTT

clone_size: .
v_call: TRBV5-1
d_call: .
j_call: TRBJ2-1
cdr3_aa: CASSPQQGYSYNEQFF
cdr3_nt: TGCGCCAGCAGCCCGCAACAGGGATATTCCTACAATGAGCAGTTCTTC

clone_size: once
v_call: TRBV19
d_call: .
j_call: TRBJ2-1
cdr3_aa: CATKRGALRNEQFF
cdr3_nt: TGTGCCACCAAGAGGGGGGCCTTACGGAATGAGCAGTTCTTC

clone_size: .
v_call: TRBV27
d_call: TRBD1
j_call: TRBJ1-1
cdr3_aa: CASSLRRDRTAAFF
cdr3_nt: TGTGCCAGCAGTTTACGCCGGGACAGGACAGCGGCTTTCTTT

clone_size: .
v_call: TRBV20-1
d_call: .
j_call: TRBJ2-3
cdr3_aa: CSASNRVGDTQYF
cdr3_nt: TGCAGTGCTAGTAACAGGGTAGGGGATACGCAGTATTTT

clone_size: .
v_call: TRBV6-5
d_call: .
j_call: TRBJ1-6
cdr3_aa: CASSYSSRGRSPLHF
cdr3_nt: TGTGCCAGCAGTTACTCGAGCAGGGGTAGATCACCCCTCCACTTT

clone_size: few
v_call: TRBV7-8
d_call: .
j_call: TRBJ2-2
cdr3_aa: CASSLVGGPTGELFF
cdr3_nt: TGTGCCAGCAGCTTAGTTGGGGGGCCCACCGGGGAGCTGTTTTTT

clone_size: .
v_call: TRBV5-1
d_call: .
j_call: TRBJ1-1
cdr3_aa: CASSFDSYTEAFF
cdr3_nt: TGCGCCAGCAGCTTCGACAGTTACACTGAAGCTTTCTTT

clone_size: .
v_call: TRBV6-5
d_call: TRBD1
j_call: TRBJ1-1
cdr3_aa: CASIRTGGAGTEAFF
cdr3_nt: TGTGCCAGCATTCGGACAGGGGGCGCGGGCACTGAAGCTTTCTTT

clone_size: few
v_call: TRBV4-1
d_call: .
j_call: TRBJ2-2
cdr3_aa: CASSPRRAQPSNTGELFF
cdr3_nt: TGCGCCAGCAGCCCCCGGCGGGCCCAACCGTCGAACACCGGGGAGCTGTTTTTT

clone_size: .
v_call: TRBV18
d_call: TRBD1
j_call: TRBJ2-3
cdr3_aa: CASSLMTGGMADTQYF
cdr3_nt: TGTGCCAGCTCACTTATGACAGGGGGTATGGCAGATACGCAGTATTTT

clone_size: .
v_call: TRBV27
d_call: TRBD1
j_call: TRBJ2-5
cdr3_aa: CASSTILLDRDRETQYF
cdr3_nt: TGTGCCAGCAGCACTATACTACTAGACAGGGACCGAGAGACCCAGTACTTC

clone_size: .
v_call: TRBV9
d_call: .
j_call: TRBJ1-3
cdr3_aa: CASSAPYMGSPGNTIYF
cdr3_nt: TGTGCCAGCAGCGCCCCTTACATGGGGTCCCCTGGAAACACCATATATTTT

clone_size: .
v_call: TRBV21-1
d_call: .
j_call: TRBJ1-4
cdr3_aa: CASSHFRSADNPKKLFF
cdr3_nt: TGTGCCAGCAGCCACTTCCGGTCCGCCGACAACCCTAAAAAACTGTTTTTT

clone_size: .
v_call: TRBV4-1
d_call: TRBD1
j_call: TRBJ1-6
cdr3_aa: CASSQDPQGADNSPLHF
cdr3_nt: TGCGCCAGCAGCCAGGACCCCCAGGGGGCGGATAATTCACCCCTCCACTTT

clone_size: .
v_call: TRBV11-2
d_call: .
j_call: TRBJ1-2
cdr3_aa: CASSPSRANYGYTF
cdr3_nt: TGTGCCAGCAGCCCGAGTAGGGCTAACTATGGCTACACCTTC

clone_size: .
v_call: TRBV19
d_call: TRBD1
j_call: TRBJ2-1
cdr3_aa: CASNSGTGGVF
cdr3_nt: TGTGCCAGTAACTCCGGGACAGGGGGTGTCTTC

clone_size: .
v_call: TRBV10-1
d_call: .
j_call: TRBJ2-1
cdr3_aa: CATDSKSYNEQFF
cdr3_nt: TGCGCCACGGACAGCAAATCCTACAATGAGCAGTTCTTC

clone_size: .
v_call: TRBV2
d_call: .
j_call: TRBJ1-2
cdr3_aa: CASSEGGARAGYTF
cdr3_nt: TGTGCCAGCAGTGAAGGAGGGGCGAGAGCCGGCTACACCTTC

clone_size: .
v_call: TRBV2
d_call: TRBD1
j_call: TRBJ1-4
cdr3_aa: CASSDITGVKEKLFF
cdr3_nt: TGTGCCAGCAGTGATATTACAGGGGTGAAGGAAAAACTGTTTTTT

clone_size: .
v_call: TRBV9
d_call: TRBD1
j_call: TRBJ2-3
cdr3_aa: CASSAGQGADTQYF
cdr3_nt: TGTGCCAGCAGCGCGGGACAGGGGGCAGATACGCAGTATTTT

clone_size: .
v_call: TRBV7-8
d_call: TRBD2
j_call: TRBJ2-3
cdr3_aa: CASSTGLAGGPPTDTQYF
cdr3_nt: TGTGCCAGCAGTACCGGACTAGCGGGGGGGCCCCCCACAGATACGCAGTATTTT

clone_size: once
v_call: TRBV2
d_call: .
j_call: TRBJ1-4
cdr3_aa: CASRPGLGEKLFF
cdr3_nt: TGTGCCAGCAGACCGGGGTTGGGCGAAAAACTGTTTTTT

clone_size: .
v_call: TRBV2
d_call: .
j_call: TRBJ2-1
cdr3_aa: CASNPQTQNEQFF
cdr3_nt: TGTGCCAGCAACCCCCAAACTCAAAATGAGCAGTTCTTC

clone_size: .
v_call: TRBV6-1
d_call: .
j_call: TRBJ1-2
cdr3_aa: CASSEYNAYYGYTF
cdr3_nt: TGTGCCAGCAGTGAATACAATGCTTACTATGGCTACACCTTC

clone_size: once
v_call: TRBV5-1
d_call: TRBD1
j_call: TRBJ1-3
cdr3_aa: CASSGGTGAGNTIYF
cdr3_nt: TGCGCCAGCAGCGGCGGGACAGGGGCTGGAAACACCATATATTTT

clone_size: few
v_call: TRBV2
d_call: TRBD1
j_call: TRBJ2-2
cdr3_aa: CAIYRGIGELFF
cdr3_nt: TGTGCCATATACAGGGGGATCGGGGAGCTGTTTTTT

clone_size: .
v_call: TRBV6-5
d_call: .
j_call: TRBJ1-2
cdr3_aa: CASSYGPSPWGYTF
cdr3_nt: TGTGCCAGCAGTTACGGTCCGAGCCCCTGGGGCTACACCTTC

clone_size: .
v_call: TRBV28
d_call: TRBD1
j_call: TRBJ1-4
cdr3_aa: CASSTRQGAGGKLFF
cdr3_nt: TGTGCCAGCAGCACCCGCCAGGGGGCAGGAGGAAAACTGTTTTTT

clone_size: .
v_call: TRBV2
d_call: .
j_call: TRBJ1-1
cdr3_aa: CASSFTSANTEAFF
cdr3_nt: TGTGCCAGCAGTTTCACGAGTGCGAACACTGAAGCTTTCTTT

clone_size: .
v_call: TRBV19
d_call: .
j_call: TRBJ1-2
cdr3_aa: CASSPTDRLNYGYTF
cdr3_nt: TGTGCCAGTAGTCCGACCGACCGGCTTAACTATGGCTACACCTTC

clone_size: once
v_call: TRBV7-2
d_call: .
j_call: TRBJ1-6
cdr3_aa: CASSQESPYNSPLHF
cdr3_nt: TGTGCCAGCAGCCAAGAGAGCCCCTATAATTCACCCCTCCACTTT

clone_size: .
v_call: TRBV5-1
d_call: TRBD1
j_call: TRBJ2-5
cdr3_aa: CASSQGQSQETQYF
cdr3_nt: TGCGCCAGCAGCCAGGGACAGAGTCAAGAGACCCAGTACTTC

clone_size: .
v_call: TRBV10-3
d_call: TRBD2
j_call: TRBJ2-3
cdr3_aa: CAISFLLAGADTQYF
cdr3_nt: TGTGCCATCAGTTTTCTACTAGCGGGGGCCGATACGCAGTATTTT

clone_size: .
v_call: TRBV19
d_call: TRBD1
j_call: TRBJ2-3
cdr3_aa: CASSIEGRGLVDTQYF
cdr3_nt: TGTGCCAGTAGTATAGAGGGCAGGGGGTTAGTAGATACGCAGTATTTT

clone_size: .
v_call: TRBV12-3/TRBV12-4
d_call: .
j_call: TRBJ2-2
cdr3_aa: CASSFGRTGELFF
cdr3_nt: TGTGCCAGCAGTTTCGGGCGGACCGGGGAGCTGTTTTTT

clone_size: .
v_call: TRBV12-3/TRBV12-4
d_call: .
j_call: TRBJ1-2
cdr3_aa: CASSRGINYGYTF
cdr3_nt: TGTGCCAGCAGTCGGGGGATTAACTATGGCTACACCTTC

clone_size: .
v_call: TRBV5-8
d_call: .
j_call: TRBJ2-1
cdr3_aa: CASPSAGSSYNEQFF
cdr3_nt: TGTGCCAGCCCCTCCGCGGGGAGCTCCTACAATGAGCAGTTCTTC